This T cell receptor beta chain appears in the sequencing data of a study of cytomegalovirus exposure and HLA in healthy donors. Overall study results and limits: Accounts indicate the classifier identified cytomegalovirus status with strong specificity and sensitivity.

60 Vbeta and 13 Jbeta primers were used in PCR. Clones were sequenced by immunoSEQ multiplex PCR, and TCRdb holds only the in-frame ones, with some missing. Of some 170,000 clones listed, about 72% are singletons. As for this clone: Its target is unknown.

Germline lookup yields CDR1 SGHAT and CDR2 FQNNGV. The CDR3 has 14 residues. V lost 5 bases, J lost 2 bases, and 13 bases lay in between. Source material: PBMCs. The chain links TRBV11-2 to TRBJ2-7; tentative D call: TRBD1 (6 bases). This sequence was found in a man in his fifties or sixties in good health and CMV-seronegative. The CDR3 coding sequence is TGTGCCAGCAGCACTAGGACAGTAGCCTACGAGCAGTACTTC. It translates to CASSTRTVAYEQYF.